A selection of T cell receptor beta chains follows, all from one sample in a study of tumor-infiltrating lymphocytes in primary liver carcinoma. TCRdb re-called the multiplex PCR reads with MiXCR, one entry per CDR3 protein. The repertoire holds about 74,000 distinct CDR3 sequences, with 60% to 75% as singletons. The sequencing input was liver tumor tissue from sampling region 4. Receptors originate from a man in his forties or fifties with primary liver carcinoma and hepatitis B virus infection. Both conserved end residues are part of each CDR3. The D gene is left open where the match is weak. Clone sizes are given selectively: once, few, many, or a class where the clone is expanded.

j_call: TRBJ2-5
d_call: TRBD1
v_call: TRBV19
clone_size: .
cdr3_aa: CASSGTGALGTQYF
cdr3_nt: TGTGCCAGCTCCGGGACAGGGGCTTTGGGGACCCAGTACTTC

j_call: TRBJ2-2
d_call: TRBD2
v_call: TRBV11-2
clone_size: .
cdr3_aa: CARSSVALAGIGELFF
cdr3_nt: TGTGCCAGAAGCTCAGTGGCGCTAGCGGGAATCGGGGAGCTGTTTTTT

j_call: TRBJ1-3
d_call: .
v_call: TRBV29-1
clone_size: many
cdr3_aa: CSVGETTGNTIYF
cdr3_nt: TGCAGCGTTGGTGAAACAACTGGAAACACCATATATTTT

j_call: TRBJ2-2
d_call: TRBD1
v_call: TRBV12-3/TRBV12-4
clone_size: many
cdr3_aa: CASRSTGANTGELFF
cdr3_nt: TGTGCCAGCAGATCCACAGGGGCGAACACCGGGGAGCTGTTTTTT

j_call: TRBJ2-3
d_call: .
v_call: TRBV11-2
clone_size: .
cdr3_aa: CAGGARGPADTQYF
cdr3_nt: TGTGCCGGAGGGGCACGTGGGCCAGCAGATACGCAGTATTTT

j_call: TRBJ2-1
d_call: .
v_call: TRBV3-1
clone_size: .
cdr3_aa: CASGPGLNYNEQFF
cdr3_nt: TGTGCCAGCGGCCCGGGACTCAATTACAATGAGCAGTTCTTC

j_call: TRBJ2-2
d_call: .
v_call: TRBV6-5
clone_size: .
cdr3_aa: CVSSYSNSGSGELFF
cdr3_nt: TGTGTCAGCAGTTACTCGAATTCCGGGTCTGGGGAGCTGTTTTTT

j_call: TRBJ2-7
d_call: TRBD2
v_call: TRBV4-2
clone_size: .
cdr3_aa: CASIQDSGSGGSYEHYF
cdr3_nt: TGTGCCAGCATCCAAGATAGTGGTAGCGGGGGGTCCTACGAGCACTACTTC

j_call: TRBJ2-7
d_call: TRBD1
v_call: TRBV6-6
clone_size: .
cdr3_aa: CASSYLGTGIMDELYF
cdr3_nt: TGTGCCAGCAGTTACTTAGGGACAGGGATCATGGACGAGCTGTACTTC

j_call: TRBJ1-5
d_call: TRBD1
v_call: TRBV29-1
clone_size: .
cdr3_aa: CSVGTGHNEPQHF
cdr3_nt: TGCAGCGTTGGGACAGGGCATAATGAGCCTCAGCATTTT

j_call: TRBJ2-7
d_call: TRBD2
v_call: TRBV18
clone_size: many
cdr3_aa: CASSPRAGGSSYEQYF
cdr3_nt: TGTGCCAGCTCACCACGGGCGGGAGGGAGCTCCTACGAGCAGTACTTC

j_call: TRBJ2-7
d_call: .
v_call: TRBV2
clone_size: many
cdr3_aa: CARSQGEGLEQYF
cdr3_nt: TGTGCCAGGTCCCAGGGAGAAGGACTCGAGCAGTACTTC

j_call: TRBJ1-2
d_call: .
v_call: TRBV20-1
clone_size: .
cdr3_aa: CSARAGVGCYTF
cdr3_nt: TGCAGTGCTAGGGCAGGGGTCGGCTGCTACACCTTC

j_call: TRBJ2-1
d_call: TRBD2
v_call: TRBV12-3/TRBV12-4
clone_size: .
cdr3_aa: CASSPQAGGSGDEHFF
cdr3_nt: TGTGCCAGTAGTCCCCAGGCGGGAGGGTCGGGGGATGAGCACTTCTTC

j_call: TRBJ2-1
d_call: TRBD2
v_call: TRBV12-3/TRBV12-4
clone_size: .
cdr3_aa: CVSSPTGGDAYNEQFF
cdr3_nt: TGTGTCAGCAGCCCGACGGGAGGGGATGCCTACAATGAGCAGTTCTTC

j_call: TRBJ2-7
d_call: .
v_call: TRBV7-8
clone_size: .
cdr3_aa: CASSLVWPDSYEQHF
cdr3_nt: TGTGCCAGCAGCTTAGTATGGCCAGACTCCTACGAGCAGCACTTC

j_call: TRBJ2-3
d_call: .
v_call: TRBV5-6
clone_size: .
cdr3_aa: CASSLGVVTDTQYF
cdr3_nt: TGCGCCAGCAGCTTAGGAGTGGTCACAGATACGCAGTATTTT

j_call: TRBJ2-1
d_call: TRBD2
v_call: TRBV5-5
clone_size: .
cdr3_aa: CASSLVSSGNEQLF
cdr3_nt: TGTGCCAGTAGCTTGGTGTCTAGCGGGAATGAGCAGCTCTTC

j_call: TRBJ2-3
d_call: .
v_call: TRBV24-1
clone_size: .
cdr3_aa: CATSDLGISTDTQYF
cdr3_nt: TGTGCCACCAGTGATTTGGGGATTTCCACAGATACGCAGTATTTT

j_call: TRBJ2-1
d_call: .
v_call: TRBV11-1
clone_size: .
cdr3_aa: CAGNSLVAKDPQQFF
cdr3_nt: TGTGCCGGCAACTCTCTAGTAGCGAAAGACCCACAGCAGTTCTTC

j_call: TRBJ2-1
d_call: TRBD2
v_call: TRBV29-1
clone_size: many
cdr3_aa: CSVTPGTSGRTRVPFF
cdr3_nt: TGCAGCGTCACCCCCGGGACTAGCGGGAGAACACGAGTCCCGTTCTTC

j_call: TRBJ1-6
d_call: TRBD1
v_call: TRBV5-1
clone_size: many
cdr3_aa: CASSSQGRDSPLHF
cdr3_nt: TGCGCCAGCAGCTCACAGGGGAGAGATTCACCCCTCCACTTT

j_call: TRBJ2-7
d_call: .
v_call: TRBV11-1
clone_size: .
cdr3_aa: CVSSIEATLSYEQYF
cdr3_nt: TGTGTCAGCAGCATAGAGGCGACCTTGTCCTACGAGCAGTACTTC

j_call: TRBJ2-1
d_call: TRBD2
v_call: TRBV5-4
clone_size: .
cdr3_aa: CANSDRLAGEGEQFF
cdr3_nt: TGTGCCAACAGCGATCGACTAGCGGGAGAGGGTGAGCAGTTCTTC

j_call: TRBJ2-7
d_call: .
v_call: TRBV6-1
clone_size: many
cdr3_aa: CASSEMAVEQYF
cdr3_nt: TGTGCCAGCAGTGAAATGGCGGTCGAGCAGTACTTC

j_call: TRBJ2-1
d_call: TRBD2
v_call: TRBV11-2
clone_size: .
cdr3_aa: CASNYSVTSGRGGGFF
cdr3_nt: TGTGCCAGCAACTACTCTGTGACTAGCGGGAGGGGAGGCGGGTTCTTC

j_call: TRBJ2-6
d_call: TRBD1
v_call: TRBV6-5
clone_size: .
cdr3_aa: CPSSLWTGMKAGANVMTF
cdr3_nt: TGTCCCAGCAGTCTTTGGACAGGGATGAAAGCTGGAGCCAACGTCATGACTTTC

j_call: TRBJ2-7
d_call: TRBD2
v_call: TRBV11-2
clone_size: .
cdr3_aa: CVSSLAEDHEYEQYF
cdr3_nt: TGTGTCAGTAGCCTAGCGGAGGACCATGAGTACGAGCAGTACTTC

j_call: TRBJ2-7
d_call: TRBD2
v_call: TRBV19
clone_size: .
cdr3_aa: CVSSIKLADVEQYF
cdr3_nt: TGTGTCAGTAGTATAAAACTAGCGGACGTCGAGCAGTACTTC

j_call: TRBJ1-5
d_call: .
v_call: TRBV10-3
clone_size: .
cdr3_aa: CTNSDSNQPQHF
cdr3_nt: TGTACCAACAGTGACAGCAATCAGCCCCAGCATTTT

j_call: TRBJ2-5
d_call: .
v_call: TRBV28
clone_size: .
cdr3_aa: CASTPWSGVQETQYF
cdr3_nt: TGTGCCAGCACCCCCTGGTCCGGGGTCCAAGAGACCCAGTACTTC

j_call: TRBJ1-5
d_call: .
v_call: TRBV15
clone_size: few
cdr3_aa: CATSRVGTGSNQPQHF
cdr3_nt: TGTGCCACCAGCAGAGTCGGGACGGGCAGCAATCAGCCCCAGCATTTT

j_call: TRBJ2-7
d_call: .
v_call: TRBV11-1
clone_size: medium-sized
cdr3_aa: CASSLESSVSYEQYF
cdr3_nt: TGTGCCAGCAGCTTAGAATCAAGTGTCTCCTACGAGCAGTACTTC

j_call: TRBJ2-3
d_call: TRBD2
v_call: TRBV29-1
clone_size: .
cdr3_aa: CSVSGGPVAVTLYF
cdr3_nt: TGCAGCGTTTCGGGGGGGCCGGTGGCAGTTACGCTGTATTTT

j_call: TRBJ2-1
d_call: .
v_call: TRBV11-2
clone_size: .
cdr3_aa: CASSSAAGANEPFF
cdr3_nt: TGTGCCAGTAGCTCCGCTGCAGGCGCTAATGAGCCGTTCTTC

j_call: TRBJ2-7
d_call: .
v_call: TRBV11-2
clone_size: .
cdr3_aa: CASSPRQSYERYF
cdr3_nt: TGTGCCAGCAGCCCTCGACAGTCCTACGAGCGGTACTTC

j_call: TRBJ2-3
d_call: TRBD2
v_call: TRBV11-2
clone_size: .
cdr3_aa: CASGLTISGGAGRDTQYF
cdr3_nt: TGTGCCAGCGGCTTAACTATTAGCGGGGGGGCGGGGCGAGATACGCAGTATTTT

j_call: TRBJ1-1
d_call: .
v_call: TRBV28
clone_size: .
cdr3_aa: CASSRQDTEAFF
cdr3_nt: TGTGCCAGCAGTAGACAGGACACTGAAGCTTTCTTT

j_call: TRBJ2-1
d_call: .
v_call: TRBV11-2
clone_size: .
cdr3_aa: CASSLGVGNEHFF
cdr3_nt: TGTGCCAGCAGCTTGGGGGTAGGAAATGAGCACTTCTTC

j_call: TRBJ2-5
d_call: TRBD2
v_call: TRBV12-3/TRBV12-4
clone_size: .
cdr3_aa: CVNSFRLAGYQEIQYF
cdr3_nt: TGTGTCAACAGTTTTCGACTAGCGGGATACCAAGAGATCCAGTACTTC

j_call: TRBJ1-1
d_call: .
v_call: TRBV28
clone_size: .
cdr3_aa: CASSPHDTLGFF
cdr3_nt: TGTGCCAGCAGTCCTCATGACACGCTAGGTTTCTTT

j_call: TRBJ2-6
d_call: .
v_call: TRBV6-6
clone_size: once
cdr3_aa: CATSPTGSGDNVLTF
cdr3_nt: TGTGCCACCAGTCCTACAGGGTCCGGGGACAACGTCCTGACTTTC

j_call: TRBJ2-1
d_call: TRBD2
v_call: TRBV6-1
clone_size: many
cdr3_aa: CASIPQTSGGNEQFF
cdr3_nt: TGTGCCAGCATACCCCAGACTAGCGGGGGGAATGAGCAGTTCTTC

j_call: TRBJ1-2
d_call: .
v_call: TRBV23-1
clone_size: .
cdr3_aa: CASSQRRRQPSYGYTF
cdr3_nt: TGCGCCAGCAGTCAACGCCGACGTCAGCCCTCCTATGGCTACACCTTC

j_call: TRBJ1-1
d_call: .
v_call: TRBV11-3
clone_size: .
cdr3_aa: CASSITRNTEAFF
cdr3_nt: TGTGCCAGTAGCATAACAAGGAACACTGAAGCTTTCTTT

j_call: TRBJ2-1
d_call: TRBD2
v_call: TRBV11-2
clone_size: once
cdr3_aa: CASSLGWTRDYNGQLF
cdr3_nt: TGTGCCAGCAGCTTAGGCTGGACTAGGGACTATAATGGGCAGCTCTTC

j_call: TRBJ2-7
d_call: TRBD2
v_call: TRBV11-2
clone_size: .
cdr3_aa: CTSSLSVGVAGGGYEQYF
cdr3_nt: TGTACCAGTAGCTTATCCGTTGGAGTAGCGGGAGGGGGGTACGAGCAGTACTTC

j_call: TRBJ2-3
d_call: .
v_call: TRBV11-2
clone_size: once
cdr3_aa: CAGGAQEPVDTRYF
cdr3_nt: TGTGCCGGAGGGGCACAGGAGCCCGTAGATACGCGGTATTTT